A single sample gave rise to the 17 T cell receptor beta chains below, sequenced in a study of shared clonotypes between healthy human individuals. Libraries were prepared by immunoSEQ multiplex PCR; TCRdb keeps only in-frame clonotypes and omits some of them. Here the sample spans 2 million to 2.5 million clones, about 92% being singletons. CD45RO negativity and positive selection for CCR7 defined naive CD8 cells, a population that excluded terminally differentiated effector memory CD45RA+ cells. What was sequenced was naive CD8+ T cells from PBMCs. These TCRs come from a man aged 18-30 years in good health. Some clones in this sample may be carry-over from other donors' samples.

The rearrangement joins TRBV4-1 to TRBJ2-1, with TRBD2 matching over 9 bases. The CDR3 consists of 20 residues. Trimming at V came to 1 base and at J to 2 bases, leaving 15 bases not matched to a gene. Germline loops: CDR1 MGHRA, CDR2 YSYEKL. CDR3 residues: CASSQVRGTKSGRTYNEQFF. The CDR3 DNA reads as TGCGCCAGCAGCCAAGTTAGAGGGACAAAGAGCGGGAGGACCTACAATGAGCAGTTCTTC.

This clone was counted a single time. The V call is TRBV19, the J call TRBJ2-6; D uncertain. V was trimmed by 5 bases and J by 1 base, leaving 12 bases between them. The germline CDR1 and CDR2 sequences are LNHDA and SQIVND (reference sequence). CDR3 length: 16 amino acids. The CDR3 loop is CASSPRAISGANVLTF. Here the CDR3 DNA reads TGTGCCAGTAGTCCTCGAGCCATTTCTGGGGCCAACGTCCTGACTTTC.

V and J are TRBV28 and TRBJ1-5, with D possibly TRBD1 on 6 matching bases. The V end lost 4 bases, the J end lost 3 bases, and 19 bases lay between the germline ends. The CDR3 spans 17 residues. Looked up from germline, CDR1 is MDHEN and CDR2 is SYDVKM. This chain's CDR3 is CASSSPTDRRYNQPQHF. In DNA form, the CDR3 reads TGTGCCAGCAGTTCTCCTACAGACAGGCGATACAATCAGCCCCAGCATTTT.

V is TRBV7-9 and J is TRBJ1-2; D uncertain. Germline-derived CDR1 and CDR2 are SEHNR and FQNEAQ (reference sequence). CDR3 length: 15 amino acids. V shed 4 bases and J shed 3 bases, with 15 bases lying between them. CDR3 sequence: CASSSSDLGYYGYTF. CDR3 DNA sequence: TGTGCCAGCAGCTCATCAGACCTGGGGTACTATGGCTACACCTTC.

To note about this clone: Other nucleotide sequences in the sample specify the same CDR3. The genes are TRBV7-9 and TRBJ1-4, with D perhaps TRBD1 (5 bases). Germline V CDR1 and CDR2: SEHNR, FQNEAQ (reference sequence). V was clipped by 5 bases and J by 3 bases, with 13 bases between them. The CDR3 runs 15 residues. CDR3 DNA sequence: TGTGCCAGCAGCCCCCGCTTGGGGGCTAATGAAAAACTGTTTTTT. It is translated as CASSPRLGANEKLFF.

The DNA of the CDR3 is TGTGCCAGCAGACCCCGGGAATTCTACGAGCAGTACTTC. Translation gives CASRPREFYEQYF. The V gene is TRBV27, the J gene TRBJ2-7; perhaps TRBD2 as D (5 bases). The CDR3 runs to 13 residues. V was shortened by 6 bases and J by 3 bases, with 12 bases between the two germline ends. The V gene's germline CDR1 is MNHEY and CDR2 SMNVEV (reference sequence).

This clone was recorded only once. V usage is TRBV30 and J usage is TRBJ2-1; 8 nucleotides align to TRBD2. The length of the CDR3 is 17 residues. The ends lost 0 bases at V and 4 bases at J; junction bases unmatched: 11. CDR1 and CDR2 (germline): GTSNPN, SVGIG (reference sequence). The CDR3 is CAWSVLGSGISYNEQFF. The CDR3 DNA is TGTGCCTGGAGTGTACTGGGTAGCGGGATTTCTTACAATGAGCAGTTCTTC.

V gene TRBV5-1 combines with J gene TRBJ2-1, with 11 bases fitting TRBD2. Germline CDR1 SGHRS, CDR2 YFSETQ. This CDR3 comprises 16 residues. J lost 9 bases, V lost 1 base, and 9 bases had no gene match. CDR3 amino acids: CASSLHQTSGAGEQFF. The CDR3 nucleotides read TGCGCCAGCAGCTTGCACCAGACTAGCGGGGCGGGTGAGCAGTTCTTC.

This clone was observed once. The gene calls are TRBV19 and TRBJ1-1; unclear D gene. CDR3 length: 14 amino acids. Trimming took off 4 bases at V and 5 bases at J, with 14 bases between the two ends. Per the germline V gene, CDR1 is LNHDA and CDR2 is SQIVND (reference sequence). DNA of the CDR3: TGTGCCAGTAGTACCAACTTGGGCCGGACTGAAGCTTTCTTT. Translated: CASSTNLGRTEAFF.

This chain joins TRBV6-6 and TRBJ1-1; D is unclear. CDR1 and CDR2 (germline): MNHNY, SVGAGI (reference sequence). V was clipped by 2 bases and J by 1 base, with 8 bases between them. This CDR3 is 14 amino acids long. CDR3 in amino acids: CASSYGHENTEAFF. The DNA for the CDR3 is TGTGCCAGCAGTTACGGGCACGAGAACACTGAAGCTTTCTTT.

V gene TRBV4-3 combines with J gene TRBJ1-2; possible D gene TRBD1, 6 bases. This CDR3 has 15 amino acids. The germline CDR1 and CDR2 sequences are LGHNA and YSLEER. Deletions cut 0 bases from V and 5 bases from J, with 13 bases between. The DNA for the CDR3 is TGCGCCAGCAGCCAAGACGAGCCAGGGGAATATGGCTACACCTTC. It translates to CASSQDEPGEYGYTF.

V gene TRBV4-1 combines with J gene TRBJ1-1; maybe TRBD1 (5 bases). Trimming removed 0 bases from V and 4 bases from J, with 21 bases in between. Germline assignment: CDR1 MGHRA and CDR2 YSYEKL. This CDR3 region has 18 residues. CDR3 sequence (DNA): TGCGCCAGCAGCCAAGATGAGACAGCCAATATCATCGGCACTGAAGCTTTCTTT. Translation gives CASSQDETANIIGTEAFF.

The rearrangement uses TRBV6-6 and TRBJ2-3; D unresolved. CDR1 is MNHNY and CDR2 is SVGAGI in the germline V gene (reference sequence). The CDR3 has 14 amino acids. Trimming took 7 bases from V and 3 from J, leaving 14 bases between them. The chain's CDR3 is CASKEHGETDTQYF. Here the CDR3 DNA reads TGTGCCAGCAAGGAACACGGCGAAACAGATACGCAGTATTTT.

The chain has TRBV7-2 and TRBJ2-3; 8 bases are a match to TRBD2. V was clipped by 3 bases and J by 5 bases; unmatched bases: 4. The V gene's germline CDR1 is SGHTA and CDR2 FQGNSA. This CDR3 spans 14 amino acids. In nucleotides, the CDR3 is TGTGCCAGCAGCTTCCCAGCGGGAGAAGATACGCAGTATTTT. Its translation is CASSFPAGEDTQYF.

This chain's CDR3 is CASSVFGRATEAFF. DNA of the CDR3: TGTGCCAGCAGTGTATTTGGTAGGGCCACTGAAGCTTTCTTT. The J gene is TRBJ1-1, the V gene TRBV25-1, with unresolved D. This CDR3 is 14 amino acids long. The germline V gene encodes CDR1 MGHDK and CDR2 SYGVNS. Deletions cut 4 bases from V and 4 bases from J, with 13 bases between. Full variable domain (outside the CDR3, taken from reference TRBV25-1 and TRBJ1-1): EADIYQTPRYLVIGTGKKITLECSQTMGHDKMYWYQQDPGMELHLIHYSYGVNSTEKGDLSSESTVSRIRTEHFPLTLESARPSHTSQYLCASSVFGRATEAFFGQGTRLTVV.

The chain carries TRBV11-2 and TRBJ2-5; TRBD2 agrees at 7 bases. Trimming removed 1 base from V and 5 bases from J; junction bases left unmatched: 4. Germline CDR1 is SGHAT and CDR2 is FQNNGV. CDR3 length equals 14 residues. CDR3 nucleotides: TGTGCCAGCAGCTTAGTCGGGGGGTGGGAGACCCAGTACTTC. The encoded protein is CASSLVGGWETQYF.

This clone was counted once. The chain has TRBV19 and TRBJ2-7; 7 bases agree with TRBD2. Per the germline V gene, CDR1 is LNHDA and CDR2 is SQIVND (reference sequence). V shed 5 bases, J shed 5 bases, and the junction held 9 bases outside the gene matches. This CDR3 region has 14 residues. The DNA for the CDR3 is TGTGCCAGTAGTGAACGCGGGAGAAGAGACGAGCAGTACTTC. Protein: CASSERGRRDEQYF.